This T cell receptor (beta chain) emerged from a study of T cell repertoires in ileal Crohn's disease (dated by TCRdb to between 2018 and 2021). About the study as a whole: The median duration of disease was around 7.3 years, and at the time of surgery roughly a third of patients were active smokers. The study sequenced some 170 mucosal samples from around 57 patients, taken at several locations on the surgical specimen and at postoperative endoscopy. A prospective multicentre cohort supplied the 57 Crohn's disease patients whose TCR repertoires were analysed. A Rutgeerts score higher than i0 was the definition used for endoscopic postoperative recurrence. M6 samples were neoterminal ileum biopsies taken at postoperative colonoscopy. Every patient underwent surgery because of a complication, which was stricturing disease in around 60% of cases and penetrating disease in about 39%. The study was conducted in parallel with a multicentre cohort built to find predictors of early endoscopic recurrence after ileocolonic resection. About half of the patients received postoperative therapy: fewer than 12 received thiopurines and about 19 received anti-TNF agents. Overall results and qualifications from the work: Mucosal CD4 and CD8 T cells were sorted and sequenced only in a subgroup of patients, the size of which was not stated. A significantly higher proportion of clonal expansions was observed in active smokers at surgery than in non-smokers (about 25% vs 20%, p=0.02). More high-frequency clones were carried by sorted CD8 T cells than by CD4 T cells, suggesting that mucosal expansions were mainly CD8. Endoscopic recurrence was linked to a higher percentage of high-frequency clones at surgery, and recurrence occurred in every patient whose clonality exceeded 26.8% (18/57). The timing of postoperative endoscopy varied within the first year after surgery, and the median delay was approximately 6.6 months.

Concerning this clone: Its antigen remains unidentified. No clone much larger than this one lies a single base away; base qualities are absent.

Taken with the paper, the label for time point translates to: neoterminal ileum biopsy at postoperative endoscopy, about 6 months after surgery. To be eligible, patients had to be adults with ileal or ileocolonic Crohn's disease and an indication for ileocolonic resection. Whole ileal mucosal biopsies were stored frozen at -80°C before DNA extraction. Genomic DNA was extracted from frozen whole biopsies using a TRizol-based method and was quantified with a NanoDrop 2000 spectrophotometer. V loses 4 bases at its end and J loses 4 bases; junction bases beyond the gene matches: 5. The CDR3 numbers 14 residues from cysteine through phenylalanine. Only the CDR3 part of the read is kept: 42 bases, read in frame from the first base. For CDR1 and CDR2, the germline V gene lists SQVTM and ANQGSEA. About 500 nanograms of biopsy DNA per sample were submitted for commercial TCRB immunosequencing. A two-step, amplification bias-controlled multiplex PCR was used by Adaptive Biotechnology to amplify CDR3 regions from genomic DNA. Primers covering every V and J gene segment were used in the first PCR, while barcodes and Illumina adapters were added in the second PCR. CDR3 libraries were sequenced on an Illumina instrument. The original pipeline was this. Vendor-provided pipelines were combined with custom analysis of raw data in R/Bioconductor under R version 3.3.0. Clonality, which ranges from 0 to 1, was calculated as the inverse of the normalised Shannon entropy across all productive clones. High-frequency clones were defined as the share of the repertoire occupied by the top 100 clones, with only clones passing a 95% confidence test being retained. Repertoire diversity was measured with the Simpson index, and overlap between samples was measured with the Morisita-Horn index. TCRdb took this table from immuneACCESS and kept in-frame rearrangements with V and J called. Such tables lack part of the clones; where checked against another copy, unresolved V genes explain under half of the gap, and the rest is unexplained. V, J and clone size reflect that table, while D and trimming were determined from the DNA. A total of around 2,500 clones appear in this sample, less than 80% of them only once. Around 23% of the sample belongs to the ten largest clones.

This clonotype was sampled from an adult with Crohn's disease. Sequencing was performed on ileal tissue. The rearranged segments are TRBV29-1 and TRBJ2-5, with 11 bases matching TRBD2. The CDR3 region reads CSVGVAGGRETQYF. The nucleotide sequence reads TGCAGCGTTGGGGTAGCGGGAGGGAGAGAGACCCAGTACTTC. Reference TRBV29-1 and TRBJ2-5 proteins supply the regions before and after the CDR3; the full variable domain is: SAVISQKPSRDICQRGTSLTIQCQVDSQVTMMFWYRQQPGQSLTLIATANQGSEATYESGFVIDKFPISRPNLTFSTLTVSNMSPEDSSIYLCSVGVAGGRETQYFGPGTRLLVL.